The clone carrying this TCR beta chain was observed a few times. The record originates from a study of response to subunit inactivated influenza vaccine. Deletions cut 5 bases from V and 4 bases from J, with 20 bases between. The germline CDR1 and CDR2 sequences are SGHTA and FQGTGA. The CDR3 spans 17 residues. Via MiXCR, TCRdb re-called the RT-PCR reads, giving one row per CDR3 protein. The repertoire holds fewer than 600,000 distinct CDR3 sequences, with 7.2% as singletons. The TCR sequence derives from a man aged 50 to 69 who received an inactivated influenza vaccine. The specimen comprised PBMCs from blood, sampled less than 30 months after vaccination. J is TRBJ2-2 and V is TRBV7-3; tentative D call: TRBD2 (6 bases). CDR3 region: CASSDPGRLLSTGELFF. In DNA form, the CDR3 reads TGTGCCAGCAGCGACCCCGGGAGACTATTGAGCACCGGGGAGCTGTTTTTT.